The 23 T cell receptor beta chains below were found in one sample sequenced in a study of breast tumors, draining lymph nodes, adjacent tissues. MiXCR, applied by TCRdb to the multiplex PCR reads, yields one record per CDR3 protein. The table has some 120,000 distinct CDR3 sequences, roughly 20% seen once; the top ten hold over 2%. Axillary draining lymph nodes of breast cancer patients supplied the node samples. The sequencing input was axillary lymph node tissue. The receptors come from a female donor with breast cancer. Some clones in this sample may be carry-over from other donors' samples.

As concerns this clonotype: This clone may be a read error of a much larger clone one base away. The chain combines TRBV19 with TRBJ2-1; perhaps TRBD2 as D (6 bases). The CDR3 sequence is 15 residues long. Looked up from germline, CDR1 is LNHDA and CDR2 is SQIVND (reference sequence). The germline V and J ends were trimmed by 1 base and 7 bases, with 14 bases remaining between them. The CDR3 loop is CASSIALTGVNEQFF. CDR3 coding DNA: TGTGCCAGTAGTATAGCACTAACGGGAGTTAATGAGCAGTTCTTC.

This clonotype was counted a few times. A read error may be the cause here, since a much bigger clone is one base away. The V call is TRBV5-5, the J call TRBJ2-7; D uncertain. Germline assignment: CDR1 SGHKS and CDR2 YYEKEE (reference sequence). The V and J ends lost 2 bases and 5 bases respectively, with 14 bases between them. CDR3 length: 14 amino acids. CDR3: CASSFWATSNEQYF. In DNA form, the CDR3 reads TGTGCCAGCAGCTTCTGGGCTACCTCTAACGAGCAGTACTTC. The whole variable domain, remainder taken from reference TRBV5-5 and TRBJ2-7, is DAGVTQSPTHLIKTRGQQVTLRCSPISGHKSVSWYQQVLGQGPQFIFQYYEKEERGRGNFPDRFSARQFPNYSSELNVNALLLGDSALYLCASSFWATSNEQYFGPGTRLTVT.

This clonotype was observed at least ten times. The chain joins TRBV10-3 to TRBJ2-3, with D possibly called TRBD1 or TRBD2 (6 bases each). The CDR3 has 14 amino acids. Trimming shortened V by 1 base and J by 6 bases, and 11 bases separated the two germline ends. Germline V gives CDR1 ENHRY, CDR2 SYGVKD. CDR3 sequence reads: CAISEFRGGDTQYF. In DNA form, the CDR3 reads TGTGCCATCAGTGAGTTCAGGGGAGGTGATACGCAGTATTTT.

This clonotype was seen repeatedly, ten times or more. J is TRBJ2-7 and V is TRBV4-1, with D perhaps TRBD2 (5 bases). Trimming took off 6 bases at V and 1 base at J, with 13 bases between the two ends. CDR1 is MGHRA and CDR2 is YSYEKL in the germline V gene. This CDR3 has 14 residues. This CDR3 reads CASRVGAESYEQYF. CDR3 bases: TGCGCCAGCAGGGTTGGAGCGGAGTCCTACGAGCAGTACTTC.

This clonotype occurred many times. The V gene is TRBV2, the J gene TRBJ2-1; 14 bases agree with TRBD2. CDR1 is SNHLY and CDR2 is FYNNEI in the germline V gene. V was pared by 6 bases and J by 10 bases, with 5 bases of the junction left unmatched. The CDR3 sequence is 14 residues long. CDR3 protein: CASSGTSGSPEQFF. The CDR3 DNA reads TGTGCCAGCAGCGGGACTAGCGGGAGTCCGGAGCAGTTCTTC.

This clonotype was recorded at least ten times. The rearrangement links TRBV20-1 to TRBJ1-2, with unresolved D. Germline lookup yields CDR1 DFQATT and CDR2 SNEGSKA (reference sequence). V lost 1 base and J 7 bases, leaving 13 bases between the germline ends. The CDR3 runs to 13 residues. DNA of the CDR3: TGCAGTGCTAGAGCTGGGTGGCTCCGTGGCTACACCTTC. As protein: CSARAGWLRGYTF.

This clonotype has only a few counts. The chain is built from TRBV6-1 and TRBJ2-2; 7 bases line up with TRBD2. CDR1 and CDR2 (germline): MNHNS, SASEGT. CDR3 size: 15 residues. J lost 2 bases, V lost 4 bases, and 4 bases had no gene match. CDR3 nucleotides: TGTGCCAGCAGTGCCGCGGGACTAAACACCGGGGAGCTGTTTTTT. Residues: CASSAAGLNTGELFF.

The table lists this clonotype with many counts. This chain joins TRBV28 and TRBJ2-2, with 8 bases fitting TRBD1. J lost 1 base, V lost 3 bases, and 4 bases had no gene match. The CDR3 consists of 16 residues. Looked up from germline, CDR1 is MDHEN and CDR2 is SYDVKM. In nucleotides, the CDR3 is TGTGCCAGCAGTTTGACCGGGACAGGGAACACCGGGGAGCTGTTTTTT. It translates to CASSLTGTGNTGELFF.

Many counts were recorded for this clonotype. The rearrangement links TRBV3-1 to TRBJ1-2, with D unclear. This CDR3 has 14 residues. V was clipped by 4 bases and J by 3 bases, with 12 bases between them. In germline, CDR1 is LGHDT, CDR2 YNNKEL (reference sequence). In nucleotides, the CDR3 is TGTGCCAGCAGCCGCCGAGGAGGTGACTATGGCTACACCTTC. Residues: CASSRRGGDYGYTF.

This clonotype came up many times. The chain employs TRBV6-5 and TRBJ2-1; 16 positions match TRBD2. V shed 6 bases, J shed 9 bases, and the junction held 17 bases outside the gene matches. Germline lookup yields CDR1 MNHEY and CDR2 SVGAGI. CDR3 size: 19 residues. This CDR3 is CASRRTPGTSGRVWGEQFF. CDR3 in DNA: TGTGCCAGCAGACGGACTCCCGGGACTAGCGGGAGGGTGTGGGGTGAGCAGTTCTTC.

About this clonotype itself: A read error may explain this, as a much larger clone is one base away. The chain couples TRBV6-1 to TRBJ2-7, with D unresolved. The ends were cut back, 6 bases at V and 8 bases at J, with 11 bases in the middle. Germline assignment: CDR1 MNHNS and CDR2 SASEGT. The CDR3 has 11 residues. CDR3 loop: CASRETPKQYF. The CDR3, as DNA: TGTGCCAGCAGGGAGACACCGAAGCAGTACTTC.

In its sample, this clonotype was seen many times. The genes are TRBV12-3 or TRBV12-4 and TRBJ1-6; tentatively, D is TRBD1 (5 bases). The CDR3 runs to 16 residues. Trimming removed 3 bases from V and 0 bases from J, with 9 bases in between. Written as DNA, the CDR3 is TGTGCCAGCAGTTTCGCAGGGAGCTCCTATAATTCACCCCTCCACTTT. Its protein is CASSFAGSSYNSPLHF.

A note on this clonotype: This could be a read error, since a much larger clone is one nucleotide away. The conserved closing phenylalanine or tryptophan is absent in this CDR3, likely reflecting a read error. V usage is TRBV29-1 and J usage is TRBJ2-1; 7 nucleotides agree with TRBD1. The CDR3 runs 12 residues. V lost 6 bases and J lost 5; bases outside the gene matches: 4. The germline V gene has CDR1 SQVTM and CDR2 ANQGSEA. CDR3 coding DNA: TGCAGCGTACAGGGGAATGACAATGAGCAGTTCCTC. It is translated as CSVQGNDNEQFL.

In its sample, this clonotype was seen many times. The rearrangement joins TRBV28 to TRBJ2-3; D gene ambiguous. Germline loops: CDR1 MDHEN, CDR2 SYDVKM. V lost 4 bases and J lost 2, with 16 bases in between. The CDR3 is made up of 16 amino acids. The CDR3 DNA follows: TGTGCCAGCAGTTCACCGGGCCGTACTTTCACAGATACGCAGTATTTT. The encoded protein is CASSSPGRTFTDTQYF.

This clonotype appeared many times. The rearrangement links TRBV5-1 to TRBJ2-3; 7 bases match TRBD2. The CDR3 consists of 15 residues. Trimming cost V 9 bases and J 5 bases; bases outside gene matches: 15. Germline values: CDR1 SGHRS, CDR2 YFSETQ. CDR3 nucleotides: TGCGCCACAGCGCTCAGCGGGACGGCGGGAGATACGCAGTATTTT. Protein product: CATALSGTAGDTQYF.

This clonotype was found a few times. This rearrangement joins TRBV5-1 to TRBJ1-1, with D hard to call. The CDR3 has 12 residues. The germline V gene encodes CDR1 SGHRS and CDR2 YFSETQ. Deletions cut 3 bases from V and 6 bases from J, with 9 bases between. The CDR3 reads CASSSGYAEAFF. CDR3 in DNA: TGCGCCAGCAGCTCAGGTTACGCTGAAGCTTTCTTT.

This clonotype was seen many times. This chain joins TRBV14 and TRBJ2-1; D is ambiguous. V was cut by 3 bases and J by 6 bases, with 9 bases left in between. Looked up from germline, CDR1 is SGHDN and CDR2 is FVKESK. This CDR3 is 13 amino acids long. This CDR3 is CASSHINLNEQFF. The DNA of the CDR3 is TGTGCCAGCAGCCATATCAACCTCAATGAGCAGTTCTTC.

This clonotype was recorded a few times. The V call is TRBV7-9, the J call TRBJ1-4; the D is unclear. CDR1 is SEHNR, CDR2 FQNEAQ, per germline (reference sequence). V was clipped by 7 bases and J by 0 bases, with 15 bases between them. The CDR3 consists of 16 residues. In DNA, the CDR3 is TGTGCCAGCACCCCGGGAAGCTTCTCAACTAATGAAAAACTGTTTTTT. Translating it yields CASTPGSFSTNEKLFF.

J is TRBJ2-3 and V is TRBV27; 8 bases are a match to TRBD2. The CDR3 runs 22 residues. With 1 base clipped from V and 2 bases from J, the junction kept 23 bases outside the gene matches. Germline V CDR1 and CDR2: MNHEY, SMNVEV (reference sequence). In DNA, the CDR3 is TGTGCCAGCAGTTTATACGAGCTGTTGTGGGAGCCTTCGGGAGGGGCCACAGATACGCAGTATTTT. Amino acid sequence: CASSLYELLWEPSGGATDTQYF.

J is TRBJ2-1 and V is TRBV19, with D possibly matching TRBD2 (6 bases). Trimming cost V 8 bases and J 0 bases, with 11 bases left between them. CDR1 is LNHDA and CDR2 is SQIVND in the germline V gene (reference sequence). The CDR3 spans 14 residues. The CDR3 loop reads CASGWRVSYNEQFF. DNA of the CDR3: TGTGCCAGTGGTTGGAGGGTCTCCTACAATGAGCAGTTCTTC. The full variable domain, completed using reference TRBV19 and TRBJ2-1, is DGGITQSPKYLFRKEGQNVTLSCEQNLNHDAMYWYRQDPGQGLRLIYYSQIVNDFQKGDIAEGYSVSREKKESFPLTVTSAQKNPTAFYLCASGWRVSYNEQFFGPGTRLTVL.

Only one count was recorded for this clonotype. This may stem from a read error, because a much larger clone lies one nucleotide away. The chain joins TRBV18 to TRBJ2-7, with TRBD1 matching 7 bases. After removal of 4 bases from V and 3 bases from J, the junction contained 3 bases not matched to a gene. The germline V gene has CDR1 KGHSH and CDR2 LQKENI. The CDR3 runs 13 residues. The CDR3 bases are TGTGCCAGCTCACAGGGACAGAACTACGAGCAGTACTTC. Its translation: CASSQGQNYEQYF.

This clonotype was found a few times. A much larger clone is a single base away; this may be a read error. The chain recombines TRBV12-3 or TRBV12-4 with TRBJ1-4; D gene uncertain. This CDR3 contains 13 residues. Written as DNA, the CDR3 is TGTGCCAGCCGGGTTGGAACTAGTGAAAAACTGTTTTTT. It yields the protein CASRVGTSEKLFF.

This clonotype was counted only a few times. The chain carries TRBV19 and TRBJ1-5, with D uncertain. CDR1 LNHDA and CDR2 SQIVND come from the germline V gene (reference sequence). The CDR3 contains 15 residues. The germline V and J ends were trimmed by 3 bases and 6 bases, with 15 bases remaining between them. CDR3 residues: CASSIQSGDTQPQHF. CDR3 sequence (DNA): TGTGCCAGTAGTATTCAATCCGGGGATACTCAGCCCCAGCATTTT.